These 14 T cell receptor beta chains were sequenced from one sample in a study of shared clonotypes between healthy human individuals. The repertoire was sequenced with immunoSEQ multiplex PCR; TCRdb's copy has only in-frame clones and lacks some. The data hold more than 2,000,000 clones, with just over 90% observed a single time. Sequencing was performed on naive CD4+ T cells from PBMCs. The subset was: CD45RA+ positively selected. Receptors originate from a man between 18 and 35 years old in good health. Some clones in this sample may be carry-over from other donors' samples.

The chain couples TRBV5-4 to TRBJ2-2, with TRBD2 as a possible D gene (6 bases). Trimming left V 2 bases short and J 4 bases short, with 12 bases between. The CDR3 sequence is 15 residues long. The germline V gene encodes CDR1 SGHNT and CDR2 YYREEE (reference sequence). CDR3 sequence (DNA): TGTGCCAGCAGCTTTGCGGGGCCTGGCACCGGGGAGCTGTTTTTT. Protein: CASSFAGPGTGELFF.

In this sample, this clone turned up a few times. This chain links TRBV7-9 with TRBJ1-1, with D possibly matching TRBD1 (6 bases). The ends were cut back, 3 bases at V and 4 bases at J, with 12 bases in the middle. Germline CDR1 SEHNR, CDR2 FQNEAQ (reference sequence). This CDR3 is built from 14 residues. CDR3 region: CASSFGGRSTEAFF. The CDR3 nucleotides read TGTGCCAGCAGCTTCGGGGGCAGGAGCACTGAAGCTTTCTTT.

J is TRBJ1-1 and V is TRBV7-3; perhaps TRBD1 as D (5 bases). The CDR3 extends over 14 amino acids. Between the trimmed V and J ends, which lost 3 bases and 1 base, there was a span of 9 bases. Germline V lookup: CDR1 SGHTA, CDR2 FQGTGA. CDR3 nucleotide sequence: TGTGCCAGCAGCTTCGGGGGAGGGAACACTGAAGCTTTCTTT. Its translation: CASSFGGGNTEAFF.

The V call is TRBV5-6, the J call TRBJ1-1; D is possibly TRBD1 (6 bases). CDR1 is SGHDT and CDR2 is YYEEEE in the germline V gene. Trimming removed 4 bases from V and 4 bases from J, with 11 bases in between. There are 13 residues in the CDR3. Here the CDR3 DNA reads TGTGCCAGCAGCCGGGACACGGGCACTGAAGCTTTCTTT. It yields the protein CASSRDTGTEAFF.

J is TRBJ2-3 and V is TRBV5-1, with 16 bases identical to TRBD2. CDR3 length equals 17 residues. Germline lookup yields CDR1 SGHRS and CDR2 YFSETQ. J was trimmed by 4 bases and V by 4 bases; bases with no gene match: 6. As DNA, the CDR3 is TGCGCCAGCAGCCCGGGACTAGCGGGAGGGGGCCCAGATACGCAGTATTTT. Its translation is CASSPGLAGGGPDTQYF. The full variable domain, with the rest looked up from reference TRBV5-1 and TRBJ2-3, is KAGVTQTPRYLIKTRGQQVTLSCSPISGHRSVSWYQQTPGQGLQFLFEYFSETQRNKGNFPGRFSGRQFSNSRSEMNVSTLELGDSALYLCASSPGLAGGGPDTQYFGPGTRLTVL.

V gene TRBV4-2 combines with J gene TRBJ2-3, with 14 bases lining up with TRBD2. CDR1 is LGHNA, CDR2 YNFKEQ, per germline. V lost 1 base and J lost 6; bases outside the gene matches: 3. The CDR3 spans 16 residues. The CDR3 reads CASSQVGTSGSDTQYF. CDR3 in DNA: TGTGCCAGCAGCCAAGTCGGGACTAGCGGGAGTGATACGCAGTATTTT.

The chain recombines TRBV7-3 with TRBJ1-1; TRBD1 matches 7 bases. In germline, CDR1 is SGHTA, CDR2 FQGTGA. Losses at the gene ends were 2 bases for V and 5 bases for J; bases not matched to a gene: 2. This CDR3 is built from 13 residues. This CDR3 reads CASSLQGVTEAFF. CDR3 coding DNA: TGTGCCAGCAGCTTACAGGGGGTGACTGAAGCTTTCTTT.

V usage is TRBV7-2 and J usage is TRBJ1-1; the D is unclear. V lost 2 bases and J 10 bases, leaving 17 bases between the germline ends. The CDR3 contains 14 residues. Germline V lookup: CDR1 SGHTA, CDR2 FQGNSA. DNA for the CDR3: TGTGCCAGCAGCTTAAGCCCCCCTCGAGGTCGAGCTTTCTTT. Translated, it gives CASSLSPPRGRAFF.

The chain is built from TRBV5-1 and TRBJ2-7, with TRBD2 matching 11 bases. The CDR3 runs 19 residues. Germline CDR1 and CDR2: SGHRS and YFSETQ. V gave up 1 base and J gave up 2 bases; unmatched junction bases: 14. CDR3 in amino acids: CASSLTGTSGSGPPYEQYF. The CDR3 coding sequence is TGCGCCAGCAGCTTGACCGGAACTAGCGGGAGCGGGCCCCCCTACGAGCAGTACTTC.

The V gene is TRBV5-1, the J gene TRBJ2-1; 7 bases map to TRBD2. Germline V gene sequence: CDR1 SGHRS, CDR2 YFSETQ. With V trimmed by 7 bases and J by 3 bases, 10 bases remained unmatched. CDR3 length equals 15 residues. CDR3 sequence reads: CASQLSGGSYNEQFF. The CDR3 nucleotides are TGCGCCAGCCAACTTTCTGGCGGGAGCTACAATGAGCAGTTCTTC. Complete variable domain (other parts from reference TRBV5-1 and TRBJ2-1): KAGVTQTPRYLIKTRGQQVTLSCSPISGHRSVSWYQQTPGQGLQFLFEYFSETQRNKGNFPGRFSGRQFSNSRSEMNVSTLELGDSALYLCASQLSGGSYNEQFFGPGTRLTVL.

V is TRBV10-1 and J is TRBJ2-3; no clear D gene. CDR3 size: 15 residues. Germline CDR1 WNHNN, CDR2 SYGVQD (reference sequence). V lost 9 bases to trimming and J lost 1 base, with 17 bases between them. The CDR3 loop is CARTPTFRGTDTQYF. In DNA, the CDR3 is TGCGCCAGGACACCCACATTTAGGGGCACAGATACGCAGTATTTT.

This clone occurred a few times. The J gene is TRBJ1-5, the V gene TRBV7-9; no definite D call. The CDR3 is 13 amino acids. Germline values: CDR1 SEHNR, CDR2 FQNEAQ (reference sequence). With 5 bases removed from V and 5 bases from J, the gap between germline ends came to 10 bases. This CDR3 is CASSPDGDQPQHF. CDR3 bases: TGTGCCAGCAGCCCCGATGGCGATCAGCCCCAGCATTTT.

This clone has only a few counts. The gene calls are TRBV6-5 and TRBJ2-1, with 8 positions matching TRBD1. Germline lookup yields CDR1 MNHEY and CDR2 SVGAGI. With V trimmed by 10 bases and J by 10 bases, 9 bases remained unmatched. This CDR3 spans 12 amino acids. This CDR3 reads CATNRGNGEQFF. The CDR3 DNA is TGTGCCACCAACAGGGGGAACGGGGAGCAGTTCTTC.

The CDR3 is CASSLVWAGDSNQPQHF. Here the CDR3 DNA reads TGTGCCAGCAGTTTAGTTTGGGCAGGGGATAGCAATCAGCCCCAGCATTTT. The chain uses TRBV28 and TRBJ1-5; a weak D match, TRBD1 (6 bases). Trimming stripped 2 bases from V and 0 bases from J, with 14 bases between. The CDR3 loop spans 17 amino acids. Germline-derived CDR1 and CDR2 are MDHEN and SYDVKM.